The text below deals with one T cell receptor beta chain. Its antigen is currently unknown. This specimen comes from a study of T cells after yellow fever vaccination. In the study overall: SMART-Seq v4 Ultra Low Input prepared libraries from low-cell fractions. Whole-study findings and limits: The booster saw the reappearance of most primary-vaccination clones (roughly 96% CD4, 88% CD8). Researchers noted that a small share of clonotypes showed up in both CD4 and CD8 compartments. FACS-sorted repertoires could harbor abundant contaminating bulk-population clonotypes.

The germline V gene encodes CDR1 DFQATT and CDR2 SNEGSKA (reference sequence). The CDR3 has 15 residues. The V and J ends lost 6 bases and 5 bases, in that order; junction bases with no gene match: 11. MiXCR, run by TCRdb on the 5' RACE reads, gives a single entry per CDR3 protein. This sample has about 340,000 distinct CDR3 sequences; about an eighth occur once, and the top ten carry 3.2%. The chain couples TRBV20-1 to TRBJ1-5, with 9 bases fitting TRBD1. This sequence was found in a man in his late teens or twenties who received the YFV17D yellow fever vaccine. The specimen was CD4+ T cells sorted from PBMCs, collected 15 days after the yellow fever booster vaccination. CDR3 in DNA: TGCAGTGCCGCGACCCGGACAGGGGCAGATCAGCCCCAGCATTTT. This sequence encodes CSAATRTGADQPQHF.